These T cell receptor beta chains were read from a single sample in a study of T cell repertoires in ileal Crohn's disease. The assay was immunoSEQ multiplex PCR, and TCRdb's table has in-frame clones only and misses some. The data hold 17,000 or so clones, with almost 90% observed a single time. Sequencing input: ileal tissue. These receptors originate from an adult with Crohn's disease. CDR3s include the opening cysteine and the closing phenylalanine or tryptophan. D genes are given only for firm matches. Only some rows state a clone size, as once, few, many or a class for expanded clones.

D | size | J | V | DNA | CDR3
- | - | TRBJ2-1 | TRBV5-4 | TGTGCCATACAGGCCTACAATGAGCAGTTCTTC | CAIQAYNEQFF
- | - | TRBJ2-1 | TRBV28 | TGTGCCAGCAACCAGGACGGGGAGGTCAATGAGCAGTTCTTC | CASNQDGEVNEQFF
TRBD1 | - | TRBJ2-2 | TRBV5-1 | TGCGCCAGCAGCTTGGTAGATACAGGGGGTACCGGGGAGCTGTTTTTT | CASSLVDTGGTGELFF
TRBD1 | - | TRBJ1-4 | TRBV6-5 | TGTGCCAGCACCAACTCCGGGACAGGGGGTGAAAAACTGTTTTTT | CASTNSGTGGEKLFF
- | - | TRBJ1-3 | TRBV7-9 | TGTGCCAGCAGCTTATCCCCAGGGTTCGGAAACACCATATATTTT | CASSLSPGFGNTIYF
TRBD2 | - | TRBJ2-7 | TRBV18 | TGTGCCAGCTCACCGTGGACTAGCGGGAGTTACGAGCAGTACTTC | CASSPWTSGSYEQYF
- | once | TRBJ2-7 | TRBV7-9 | TGTGCCAGCAGCCTGGGACTCTCTATAAACGAGCAGTACTTC | CASSLGLSINEQYF
- | - | TRBJ2-1 | TRBV27 | TGTGCCAGCAGTTTAGCGGGGAGCTCCTACAATGAGCAGTTCTTC | CASSLAGSSYNEQFF
TRBD2 | once | TRBJ2-2 | TRBV9 | TGTGCCAGCAGCGTAGAGGCCTGGGCTAGCGGGCCGACCGGGGAGCTGTTTTTT | CASSVEAWASGPTGELFF
- | - | TRBJ2-3 | TRBV6-1 | TGTGCCAGCAGAGACAGAGCCACAGATACGCAGTATTTT | CASRDRATDTQYF
- | - | TRBJ2-1 | TRBV2 | TGTGCCAGCAGTGAGGCGGACTATTCGAATGAGCAGTTCTTC | CASSEADYSNEQFF
- | - | TRBJ2-4 | TRBV2 | TGTGCCAGCAGGGCTAGCGTAAACATTCAGTACTTC | CASRASVNIQYF
TRBD2 | few | TRBJ2-7 | TRBV6-1 | TGTGCCAGCAGTCCATCAGCGGGAGGGCCAACCGAGCAGTACTTC | CASSPSAGGPTEQYF
- | - | TRBJ2-3 | TRBV27 | TGTGCCAGCAGTTTATCGAGGCTAGCATCAGATACGCAGTATTTT | CASSLSRLASDTQYF
- | - | TRBJ1-2 | TRBV6-5 | TGTGCCAGCAGACCCTCGGCAGGGGACAACTATGGCTACACCTTC | CASRPSAGDNYGYTF
- | - | TRBJ1-3 | TRBV11-3 | TGTGCCAGCAGCTTAGTAGTTGCAGGCTTCCGATCTGGAAACACCATATATTTT | CASSLVVAGFRSGNTIYF
TRBD1 | - | TRBJ2-5 | TRBV5-1 | TGCGCCAGCAGCCCAAATCGACAGGGGGGGCAAGAGACCCAGTACTTC | CASSPNRQGGQETQYF
- | - | TRBJ2-7 | TRBV7-2 | TGTGCCAGCAGCTTAAAAGCTGCCTACGAGCAGTACTTC | CASSLKAAYEQYF
- | few | TRBJ2-1 | TRBV11-2 | TGTGCCAGCAGCACTCACAATGAGCAGTTCTTC | CASSTHNEQFF
TRBD2 | - | TRBJ2-1 | TRBV6-1 | TGTGCCAGCCCTACGACTAGCGGGAGGGCCGGCGAGCAGTTCTTC | CASPTTSGRAGEQFF
- | - | TRBJ2-5 | TRBV7-6 | TGTGCCAGCAGCCGACGGGCGGGGGAGACCCAGTACTTC | CASSRRAGETQYF
TRBD2 | - | TRBJ2-7 | TRBV5-1 | TGCGCCAGCAGCTTGGTGGGGGGGAGGGCCTACGAGCAGTACTTC | CASSLVGGRAYEQYF
TRBD1 | - | TRBJ2-7 | TRBV7-8 | TGTGCCAGCAGCAGCGGGACAGGGGGCGTCGAGCAGTACTTC | CASSSGTGGVEQYF
- | - | TRBJ2-7 | TRBV6-5 | TGTGCCAGCAGTTACGGAGGTTCGGGGGAGTACGAGCAGTACTTC | CASSYGGSGEYEQYF
TRBD1 | - | TRBJ2-7 | TRBV29-1 | TGCAGCGGGGCGACAGGGGGCTACGAGCAGTACTTC | CSGATGGYEQYF
TRBD2 | few | TRBJ2-1 | TRBV5-4 | TGTGCCAGCAGCACCGGACTAGCGGGCTACAATGAGCAGTTCTTC | CASSTGLAGYNEQFF